This TCR beta chain appears in the sequencing data of a study of T-cell reconstitution after alpha-beta-depleted transplantation in children. This clonotype was found a few times. Unique molecular identifiers were incorporated during preparation of the TCRbeta library. MiXCR, run by TCRdb on the PCR reads, gives a single entry per CDR3 protein. The sample consists of 640,000 or so distinct CDR3 sequences, roughly 17% of them appearing once. This receptor was identified in a human donor who donated a stem cell graft to a child with acute myeloid leukemia. Specimen: PBMCs from the stem cell graft donor, collected from the stem cell graft.

Written as DNA, the CDR3 is TGTGCCACCAGTGGGGGACAGGGAACTGAAGCTTTCTTT. This sequence encodes CATSGGQGTEAFF. V and J are TRBV24-1 and TRBJ1-1; 9 nucleotides line up with TRBD1. Germline CDR1 KGHDR, CDR2 SFDVKD. CDR3 length equals 13 residues. Trimming took 5 bases from V and 5 from J; bases not matched to a gene: 2.